This paragraph covers one T cell receptor beta chain sequence. Its antigen is undetermined. Only in-frame clones appear in the TCRdb table, and some are missing; sequencing was by immunoSEQ multiplex PCR. Here the sample spans about 180,000 clones, 70% to 90% being singletons. This entry belongs to a study of Ad26.COV2.S vaccination and SARS-CoV-2 variants. Study observations and caveats: CD8+ and CD4+ T cells specific for spike reportedly responded with substantial breadth after vaccination. Participants in the vaccine arm had higher spike-specific TCR breadth; placebo recipients had lower. Overall T cell responses may have been underestimated by the analyses of TCR breadth and depth. Breadth measured for non-spike TCRs was similar across vaccine and placebo recipients.

The CDR3 is made up of 12 amino acids. The V gene lost 1 base and the J gene lost 6 bases, with 6 bases spanning the gap. CDR1 is LGHDT and CDR2 is YNNKEL in the germline V gene (reference sequence). This specimen consisted of peripheral blood, obtained after recovery from COVID-19. This clonotype was sampled from a human donor who had recovered from COVID-19. The J gene is TRBJ2-5, the V gene TRBV3-1 (or the pseudogene TRBV3-2); unclear D gene. CDR3 region: CASSQGTKTQYF. Here the CDR3 DNA reads TGTGCCAGCAGCCAAGGAACAAAGACCCAGTACTTC.